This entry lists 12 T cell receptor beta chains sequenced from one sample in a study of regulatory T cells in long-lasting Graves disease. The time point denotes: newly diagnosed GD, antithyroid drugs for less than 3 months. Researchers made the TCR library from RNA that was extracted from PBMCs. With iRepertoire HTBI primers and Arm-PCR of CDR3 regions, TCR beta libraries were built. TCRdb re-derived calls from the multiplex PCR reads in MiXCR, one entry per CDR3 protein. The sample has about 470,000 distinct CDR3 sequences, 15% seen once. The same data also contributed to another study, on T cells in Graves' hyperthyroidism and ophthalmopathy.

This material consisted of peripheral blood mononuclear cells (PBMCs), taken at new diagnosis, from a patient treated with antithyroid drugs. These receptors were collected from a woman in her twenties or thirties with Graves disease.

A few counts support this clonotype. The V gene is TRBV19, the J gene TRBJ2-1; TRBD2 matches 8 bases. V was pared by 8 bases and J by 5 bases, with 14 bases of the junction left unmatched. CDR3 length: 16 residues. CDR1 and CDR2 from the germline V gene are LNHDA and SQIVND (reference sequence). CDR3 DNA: TGTGCCAGTCCCCCCCGGCCTAGCGGGCGCCACAATGAGCAGTTCTTC. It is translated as CASPPRPSGRHNEQFF.

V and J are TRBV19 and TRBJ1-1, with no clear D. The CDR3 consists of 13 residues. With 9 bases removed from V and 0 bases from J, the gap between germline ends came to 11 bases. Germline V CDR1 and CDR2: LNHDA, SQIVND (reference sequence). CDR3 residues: CASARTVNTEAFF. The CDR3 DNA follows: TGTGCCAGCGCCAGGACGGTGAACACTGAAGCTTTCTTT.

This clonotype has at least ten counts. The CDR3 DNA reads TGCGCCAGCAGCTCCGGACCGTCAGGTGGGGAGCAGTACTTC. Protein product: CASSSGPSGGEQYF. This chain connects TRBV5-1 to TRBJ2-7, with D unresolved. Deletions cut 3 bases from V and 7 bases from J, with 17 bases between. The germline CDR1 and CDR2 sequences are SGHRS and YFSETQ. This CDR3 is 14 amino acids long.

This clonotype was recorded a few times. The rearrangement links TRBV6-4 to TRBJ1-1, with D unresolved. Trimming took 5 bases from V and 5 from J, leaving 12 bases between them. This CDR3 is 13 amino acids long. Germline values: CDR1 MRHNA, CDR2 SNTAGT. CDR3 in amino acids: CASSKYWWTEAFF. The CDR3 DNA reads TGTGCCAGCAGTAAGTACTGGTGGACTGAAGCTTTCTTT.

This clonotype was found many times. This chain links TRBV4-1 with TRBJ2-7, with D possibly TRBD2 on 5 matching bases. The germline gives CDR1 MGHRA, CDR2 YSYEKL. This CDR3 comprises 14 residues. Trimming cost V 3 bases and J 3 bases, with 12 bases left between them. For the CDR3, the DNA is TGCGCCAGCAGCCACCAACTAACTAGCTACGAGCAGTACTTC. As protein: CASSHQLTSYEQYF.

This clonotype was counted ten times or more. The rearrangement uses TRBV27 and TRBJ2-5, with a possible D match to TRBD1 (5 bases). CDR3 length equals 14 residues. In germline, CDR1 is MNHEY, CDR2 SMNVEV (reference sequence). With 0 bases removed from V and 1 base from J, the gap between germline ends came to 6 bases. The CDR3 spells CASSLSRAQETQYF. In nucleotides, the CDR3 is TGTGCCAGCAGTTTATCCAGGGCCCAAGAGACCCAGTACTTC.

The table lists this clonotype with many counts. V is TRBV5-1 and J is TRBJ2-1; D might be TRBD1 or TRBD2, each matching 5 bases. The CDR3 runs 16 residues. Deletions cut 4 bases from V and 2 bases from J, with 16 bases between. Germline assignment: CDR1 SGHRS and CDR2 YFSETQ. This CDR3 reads CASSPPFGDPYNEQFF. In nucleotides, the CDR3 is TGCGCCAGCAGCCCCCCCTTTGGGGACCCCTACAATGAGCAGTTCTTC.

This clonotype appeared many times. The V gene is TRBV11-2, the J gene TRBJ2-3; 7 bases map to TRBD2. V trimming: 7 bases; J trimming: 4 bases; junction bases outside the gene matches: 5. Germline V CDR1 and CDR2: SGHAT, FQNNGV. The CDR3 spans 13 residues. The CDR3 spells CASTSGSADTQYF. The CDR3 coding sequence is TGTGCCAGCACTAGCGGATCCGCAGATACGCAGTATTTT. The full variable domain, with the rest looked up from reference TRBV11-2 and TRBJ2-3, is EAGVAQSPRYKIIEKRQSVAFWCNPISGHATLYWYQQILGQGPKLLIQFQNNGVVDDSQLPKDRFSAERLKGVDSTLKIQPAKLEDSAVYLCASTSGSADTQYFGPGTRLTVL.

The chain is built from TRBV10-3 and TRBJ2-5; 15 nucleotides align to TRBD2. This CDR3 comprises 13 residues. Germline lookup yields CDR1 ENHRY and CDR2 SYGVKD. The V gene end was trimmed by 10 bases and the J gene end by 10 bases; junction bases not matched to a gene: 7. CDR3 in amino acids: CATIGLAGGVQYF. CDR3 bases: TGTGCCACCATAGGACTAGCGGGAGGGGTCCAGTACTTC.

CDR3 nucleotides: TGTGCCAGCAGTGAACTGACAGGGGGCCTGCTGAAAGAGACCCAGTACTTC. It yields the protein CASSELTGGLLKETQYF. The chain combines TRBV25-1 with TRBJ2-5; 10 bases map to TRBD1. The CDR3 covers 17 residues. The V segment lost 2 bases and the J segment 3 bases; nucleotides outside the gene matches: 9. Looked up from germline, CDR1 is MGHDK and CDR2 is SYGVNS. The whole variable domain, remainder taken from reference TRBV25-1 and TRBJ2-5, is EADIYQTPRYLVIGTGKKITLECSQTMGHDKMYWYQQDPGMELHLIHYSYGVNSTEKGDLSSESTVSRIRTEHFPLTLESARPSHTSQYLCASSELTGGLLKETQYFGPGTRLLVL.

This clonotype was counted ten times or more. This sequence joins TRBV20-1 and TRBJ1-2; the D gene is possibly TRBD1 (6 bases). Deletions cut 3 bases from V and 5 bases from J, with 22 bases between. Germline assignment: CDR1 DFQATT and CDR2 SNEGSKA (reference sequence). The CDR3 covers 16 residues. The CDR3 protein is CSARGATQEENYGYTF. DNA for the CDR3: TGCAGTGCTAGGGGGGCTACACAGGAGGAGAATTATGGCTACACCTTC.

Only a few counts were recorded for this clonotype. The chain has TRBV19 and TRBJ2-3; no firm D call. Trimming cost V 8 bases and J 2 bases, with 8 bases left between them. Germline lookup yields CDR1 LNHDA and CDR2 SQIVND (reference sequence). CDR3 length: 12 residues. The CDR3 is CASAENTDTQYF. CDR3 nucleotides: TGTGCCAGTGCCGAAAACACAGATACGCAGTATTTT.